What follows are 27 T cell receptor beta chains derived from one specimen sequenced in a study of blood T cell repertoires in COVID-19. TCRdb keeps only in-frame clones here, not all; method: immunoSEQ multiplex PCR. Among roughly 40,000 clones listed, 79% were seen once. Sequences were obtained from peripheral blood. Receptors originate from a man in his sixties or seventies with acute or convalescent COVID-19.

This clone showed up just once. This chain links TRBV7-9 with TRBJ2-5, with D tentatively TRBD1 (5 bases). The V gene's germline CDR1 is SEHNR and CDR2 FQNEAQ (reference sequence). There are 13 residues in the CDR3. Trimming pared 4 bases from V and 2 bases from J, leaving 8 bases between. In nucleotides, the CDR3 is TGTGCCAGCAGCTCAGGGCCTCAAGAGACCCAGTACTTC. It codes for CASSSGPQETQYF. Combining the CDR3 with reference TRBV7-9 and TRBJ2-5 gives the whole variable domain DTGVSQNPRHKITKRGQNVTFRCDPISEHNRLYWYRQTLGQGPEFLTYFQNEAQLEKSRLLSDRFSAERPKGSFSTLEIQRTEQGDSAMYLCASSSGPQETQYFGPGTRLLVL.

The chain is built from TRBV10-2 and TRBJ2-3, with D maybe TRBD1 (6 bases). The length of the CDR3 is 15 residues. Germline V gene data show CDR1 as WSHSY and CDR2 as SAAADI. V gave up 8 bases and J gave up 0 bases, with 15 bases separating them. The CDR3 DNA sequence: TGCGCCAGCGGGGGCGCCCGGGCTAGCACAGATACGCAGTATTTT. This sequence encodes CASGGARASTDTQYF.

The rearrangement uses TRBV27 and TRBJ1-5; 8 positions match TRBD1. The germline V gene has CDR1 MNHEY and CDR2 SMNVEV (reference sequence). The CDR3 extends over 16 amino acids. V trimming: 4 bases; J trimming: 9 bases; junction bases outside the gene matches: 14. CDR3 residues: CASSWTGLPLGTPQHF. The CDR3 bases are TGTGCCAGCAGTTGGACAGGGCTACCCTTAGGGACGCCCCAGCATTTT.

This clone was recorded only once. The V gene is TRBV6-2 or TRBV6-3, the J gene TRBJ2-7; a possible D gene is TRBD2 (7 bases). This CDR3 spans 17 amino acids. Trimming pared 4 bases from V and 2 bases from J, leaving 21 bases between. Germline CDR1 reads MNHEY; CDR2 reads SVGEGT. CDR3 amino acids: CASSSHAAGATPYEQYF. As DNA, the CDR3 is TGTGCCAGCAGTTCCCACGCGGCGGGGGCGACCCCCTACGAGCAGTACTTC.

This clone showed up just a few times. This rearrangement joins TRBV28 to TRBJ2-1; 7 bases fit TRBD2. Looked up from germline, CDR1 is MDHEN and CDR2 is SYDVKM. After removal of 5 bases from V and 3 bases from J, the junction contained 4 bases not matched to a gene. The CDR3 loop spans 14 amino acids. CDR3 sequence reads: CASSGGGNYNEQFF. CDR3 nucleotides: TGTGCCAGCAGTGGCGGGGGAAACTACAATGAGCAGTTCTTC.

The rearrangement joins TRBV19 to TRBJ2-3; 10 nucleotides agree with TRBD1. V gave up 2 bases and J gave up 2 bases; unmatched junction bases: 4. This CDR3 is built from 16 residues. Looked up from germline, CDR1 is LNHDA and CDR2 is SQIVND (reference sequence). CDR3 region: CASSISGQGLTDTQYF. CDR3 DNA sequence: TGTGCCAGTAGTATATCGGGACAGGGGCTCACAGATACGCAGTATTTT. Combining the CDR3 with reference TRBV19 and TRBJ2-3 gives the whole variable domain DGGITQSPKYLFRKEGQNVTLSCEQNLNHDAMYWYRQDPGQGLRLIYYSQIVNDFQKGDIAEGYSVSREKKESFPLTVTSAQKNPTAFYLCASSISGQGLTDTQYFGPGTRLTVL.

This chain joins TRBV7-8 and TRBJ2-7, with 9 bases matching TRBD1. The trim removed 7 bases at V and 3 bases at J, leaving 10 bases unmatched. The CDR3 spans 15 residues. Germline assignment: CDR1 SGHVS and CDR2 FQNEAQ. The CDR3 protein is CASTTGTGHVYEQYF. CDR3 nucleotides: TGTGCCAGCACGACCGGGACAGGGCATGTCTACGAGCAGTACTTC.

CDR3 DNA sequence: TGTGCCAGCAGCGACCGGGACAGGGCTAGCTACACCTTC. Protein: CASSDRDRASYTF. The chain combines TRBV6-5 with TRBJ1-2; TRBD1 agrees at 9 bases. Germline CDR1 reads MNHEY; CDR2 reads SVGAGI. V trimming: 6 bases; J trimming: 9 bases; junction bases outside the gene matches: 8. The CDR3 sequence is 13 residues long.

V gene TRBV6-1 combines with J gene TRBJ1-1; D is uncertain. The CDR3 runs 13 residues. Trimming left V 3 bases short and J 7 bases short, with 12 bases between. The germline V gene has CDR1 MNHNS and CDR2 SASEGT. The CDR3 is CASSDSFLREAFF. CDR3 DNA sequence: TGTGCCAGCAGTGATTCTTTCTTGCGTGAAGCTTTCTTT.

CDR3 sequence reads: CASSIGGVAETQYF. DNA of the CDR3: TGTGCCAGTAGTATAGGGGGGGTTGCAGAGACCCAGTACTTC. The rearrangement links TRBV19 to TRBJ2-5, with D perhaps TRBD2 (6 bases). Germline V gene lookup returns CDR1 LNHDA and CDR2 SQIVND (reference sequence). The V gene lost 1 base and the J gene lost 4 bases, with 10 bases spanning the gap. This CDR3 spans 14 amino acids.

This chain connects TRBV18 to TRBJ2-7; the match to TRBD2 covers 8 bases. Trimming cost V 2 bases and J 5 bases; bases outside gene matches: 5. This CDR3 is 14 amino acids long. The germline gives CDR1 KGHSH, CDR2 LQKENI. The CDR3 sequence: CASSPASGSHEQYF. Here the CDR3 DNA reads TGTGCCAGCTCACCAGCCAGCGGGAGCCACGAGCAGTACTTC.

In this sample, this clone turned up a few times. The chain uses TRBV10-1 and TRBJ2-7; 12 bases are shared with TRBD2. The germline V gene has CDR1 WNHNN and CDR2 SYGVQD (reference sequence). The CDR3 runs 14 residues. With 6 bases clipped from V and 2 bases from J, the junction kept 2 bases outside the gene matches. CDR3 region: CASRGLAGAYEQYF. The CDR3 DNA reads as TGCGCCAGCAGGGGACTAGCGGGTGCCTACGAGCAGTACTTC.

J is TRBJ1-1 and V is TRBV7-3, with TRBD1 matching over 9 bases. CDR3 length equals 14 residues. V was pared by 6 bases and J by 1 base, with 3 bases of the junction left unmatched. Germline V CDR1 and CDR2: SGHTA, FQGTGA. CDR3 protein: CASRPDRGNTEAFF. In nucleotides, the CDR3 is TGTGCCAGCAGACCGGACAGGGGGAACACTGAAGCTTTCTTT.

This chain uses TRBV24-1 with TRBJ1-2; possible D gene TRBD1, 6 bases. The CDR3 totals 15 residues. The germline V and J ends were trimmed by 5 bases and 4 bases, with 16 bases remaining between them. Germline V CDR1 and CDR2: KGHDR, SFDVKD. The CDR3 is CATSGEQGSFYGYTF. The CDR3, as DNA: TGTGCCACCAGTGGCGAACAGGGTTCTTTCTATGGCTACACCTTC.

The chain couples TRBV7-2 to TRBJ2-2, with a weak D call TRBD2 (6 bases). CDR1 is SGHTA and CDR2 is FQGNSA in the germline V gene. The CDR3 runs 14 residues. V was pared by 5 bases and J by 4 bases, with 11 bases between. DNA of the CDR3: TGTGCCAGCAGCCCCCGGGAGTCCACCGGGGAGCTGTTTTTT. This encodes CASSPRESTGELFF.

The CDR3 DNA reads as TGTGCCAGCACAACTAGCATGTACAATGAGCAGTTCTTC. Translation gives CASTTSMYNEQFF. The V and J genes are TRBV2 and TRBJ2-1; tentative D call: TRBD2 (6 bases). Germline-derived CDR1 and CDR2 are SNHLY and FYNNEI. This CDR3 has 13 amino acids. Trimming removed 7 bases at V and 4 bases at J, with 11 bases between.

V is TRBV5-1 and J is TRBJ2-1, with 12 bases aligning to TRBD2. The CDR3 runs to 15 residues. The germline V gene has CDR1 SGHRS and CDR2 YFSETQ. V was pared by 4 bases and J by 3 bases, with 2 bases of the junction left unmatched. For the CDR3, the DNA is TGCGCCAGCAGCATGACTAGCGGGAGCTACAATGAGCAGTTCTTC. This encodes CASSMTSGSYNEQFF.

This sequence joins TRBV19 and TRBJ2-3, with 8 positions matching TRBD2. Germline V lookup: CDR1 LNHDA, CDR2 SQIVND (reference sequence). This CDR3 is 13 amino acids long. V was clipped by 11 bases and J by 6 bases; unmatched bases: 10. The CDR3 here is CASAGGLTDTQYF. The DNA of the CDR3 is TGTGCCTCTGCGGGGGGCCTCACGGATACGCAGTATTTT.

The chain has TRBV2 and TRBJ2-2; the match to TRBD2 covers 10 bases. The V and J ends lost 6 bases and 8 bases, in that order; junction bases with no gene match: 12. This CDR3 has 16 amino acids. Per the germline V gene, CDR1 is SNHLY and CDR2 is FYNNEI. CDR3 nucleotide sequence: TGTGCCAGCAGCGAGCGACCGGGACTAGCGTTGGGGGAGCTGTTTTTT. Protein sequence: CASSERPGLALGELFF.

The rearrangement links TRBV28 to TRBJ1-5, with D unresolved. Germline V lookup: CDR1 MDHEN, CDR2 SYDVKM. V was pared by 6 bases and J by 8 bases, with 14 bases between. The CDR3 has 13 amino acids. The CDR3 is CASRPNSPEPQHF. The CDR3 DNA reads TGTGCCAGCAGACCGAACAGCCCAGAGCCCCAGCATTTT.

V is TRBV7-9 and J is TRBJ2-1; 7 bases are a match to TRBD2. Per the germline V gene, CDR1 is SEHNR and CDR2 is FQNEAQ (reference sequence). CDR3 length: 17 residues. V trimming: 5 bases; J trimming: 4 bases; junction bases outside the gene matches: 14. DNA of the CDR3: TGTGCCAGCAGCCCAATGGGAGGGCGGGACTGGTACAATGAGCAGTTCTTC. Its protein product is CASSPMGGRDWYNEQFF.

DNA of the CDR3: TGTGCCAGCAGCTCCGATGTGGCAGACTATGGCTACACCTTC. Translated: CASSSDVADYGYTF. The rearrangement joins TRBV4-2 to TRBJ1-2; D gene uncertain. The CDR3 runs to 14 residues. Per germline, CDR1 LGHNA and CDR2 YNFKEQ. The ends were cut back, 5 bases at V and 3 bases at J, with 13 bases in the middle.

The J gene is TRBJ2-7, the V gene TRBV29-1; D perhaps matches TRBD1 (6 bases). This CDR3 region has 13 residues. CDR1 SQVTM and CDR2 ANQGSEA come from the germline V gene. V lost 4 bases to trimming and J lost 4 bases, with 14 bases between them. Written as DNA, the CDR3 is TGCAGCGTTGGAGCAGTACAGGGTTACGAGCAGTACTTC. It encodes CSVGAVQGYEQYF.

The V and J genes are TRBV14 and TRBJ1-2; tentative D call: TRBD1 (5 bases). CDR1 and CDR2 from the germline V gene are SGHDN and FVKESK. The ends were cut back, 1 base at V and 4 bases at J, with 13 bases in the middle. The CDR3 loop spans 15 amino acids. CDR3 in DNA: TGTGCCAGCAGCCAAGTTTCGGGGGGGAGCTATGGCTACACCTTC. Translated: CASSQVSGGSYGYTF.

The sample holds a few counts of this clone. The chain joins TRBV23-1 to TRBJ1-3, with D possibly TRBD1 on 5 matching bases. TRBV23-1 is an ORF, and what it does is uncertain. CDR3 length: 18 amino acids. The V end lost 6 bases, the J end lost 0 bases, and 21 bases lay between the germline ends. The CDR3 is CASSPYGTGQSSGNTIYF. The DNA of the CDR3 is TGCGCCAGCAGCCCATATGGGACTGGCCAGAGCTCTGGAAACACCATATATTTT.

This chain joins TRBV6-2 or TRBV6-3 and TRBJ2-7; 12 bases match TRBD2. Germline trimming cut 5 bases from V and 2 bases from J; bases unmatched to any gene: 7. The CDR3 is 16 amino acids. The germline V gene has CDR1 MNHEY and CDR2 SVGEGT. The CDR3 bases are TGTGCCAGCAGTGGTTCCTCTAGCGGGAGGGCCTACGAGCAGTACTTC. Protein: CASSGSSSGRAYEQYF.

V gene TRBV4-1 combines with J gene TRBJ2-3; 7 bases map to TRBD2. Germline V gene data show CDR1 as MGHRA and CDR2 as YSYEKL. The junction had 11 bases not matched to a gene; V was cut back by 6 bases and J by 2 bases. The CDR3 runs to 16 residues. The CDR3 DNA reads TGCGCCAGCAGGGGCAATCCTAGCGGAAACACAGATACGCAGTATTTT. This translates into CASRGNPSGNTDTQYF.